Sequencing of this T cell receptor (beta chain) was carried out in a study of response to subunit inactivated influenza vaccine. Study results and caveats: Few additional T cells are recruited per seasonal influenza vaccination, authors suggested.

Each CDR3 protein is one row after TCRdb ran MiXCR on the RT-PCR reads. The sample lists some 850,000 distinct CDR3 sequences; 15% to 20% were seen once. About this clonotype itself: Its target is not known.

The germline V gene has CDR1 MDHEN and CDR2 SYDVKM. The V gene end was trimmed by 6 bases and the J gene end by 0 bases; junction bases not matched to a gene: 4. The CDR3 totals 14 residues. V gene TRBV28 combines with J gene TRBJ2-7, with 8 bases fitting TRBD1. The receptor comes from a man aged 45-65 years who received an inactivated influenza vaccine. The material sequenced was PBMCs from blood, taken about 5 days after vaccination. This CDR3 reads CASRRTGSSYEQYF. CDR3 nucleotide sequence: TGTGCCAGCAGGAGGACAGGGAGCTCCTACGAGCAGTACTTC.